Sequencing of this T cell receptor (beta chain) was carried out in a study of cytomegalovirus exposure and HLA in healthy donors. Study in general: From HLA-typed donors, an early data release held some 91 million unique TCRs.

Primers: 60 Vbeta forward and 13 Jbeta reverse. The protocol was immunoSEQ multiplex PCR, while the TCRdb copy is restricted to in-frame clones and leaves out a portion. The table has 140,000 to 150,000 clones, around 84% seen once. This CDR3 is built from 16 residues. V shed 4 bases, J shed 2 bases, and the junction held 9 bases outside the gene matches. CDR1 SGHRS and CDR2 YFSETQ come from the germline V gene. Worth noting for this clone: Antigen specificity is unknown.

Notes on the study in general: Prediction of most subjects' HLA-A and HLA-B alleles by TCR beta sequences was reportedly accurate. Later work showed greater clonal expansion in HLA-associated TCR beta chains than in equally common others. It emerged from a later analysis that several of the most significant clusters appeared to be linked to common viral pathogens.

What was sequenced was PBMCs. The chain is built from TRBV5-1 and TRBJ1-3, with 7 bases identical to TRBD1. The receptor comes from a man aged 35-49 years in good health and CMV-seropositive. The CDR3 reads CASSAKTGEPGNTIYF. For the CDR3, the DNA is TGCGCCAGCAGCGCAAAAACAGGGGAACCTGGAAACACCATATATTTT.